What follows are 10 T cell receptor beta chains derived from one specimen sequenced in a study of blood T cells in healthy people across ages. Primers used in a second PCR of roughly 6 to 11 cycles were a sample-barcoded 5' primer and a J-beta primer mix. TCRdb redid the calling of the 5' RACE reads with MiXCR, one entry per CDR3 protein. The table has hundreds of thousands of distinct CDR3 sequences, about 25% seen once. This same sample was also part of a study on T cells of mothers and their children.

The sequencing input was blood. These receptors were obtained from a boy between 2 and 10 years old in good health.

On this clonotype itself: Since a much larger clone is just one base distant, this may be a read error. The rearrangement links TRBV7-2 to TRBJ1-4, with TRBD1 matching 7 bases. The CDR3 extends over 15 amino acids. CDR1 and CDR2 from the germline V gene are SGHTA and FQGNSA. The CDR3 DNA sequence: TGTGCCAGCAGCGCCTGGGACAGAACTAATGAAAAACCGTTTTTT. Protein sequence: CASSAWDRTNEKPFF.

The sample holds one count of this clonotype. This chain connects TRBV20-1 to TRBJ2-1; the D gene is possibly TRBD2 (6 bases). Looked up from germline, CDR1 is DFQATT and CDR2 is SNEGSKA (reference sequence). V dropped 0 bases and J dropped 0 bases, with 15 bases sitting between them. CDR3 length equals 17 residues. In DNA form, the CDR3 reads TGCAGTGCTAGAGAATGGTCCGCGGGACCCTCCTACAATGAGCAGTTCTTC. It encodes CSAREWSAGPSYNEQFF.

V usage is TRBV7-9 and J usage is TRBJ1-1, with TRBD1 matching over 7 bases. The germline V gene encodes CDR1 SEHNR and CDR2 FQNEAQ (reference sequence). Germline trimming cut 5 bases from V and 1 base from J; bases unmatched to any gene: 4. The length of the CDR3 is 14 residues. This CDR3 reads CASSTWTGNTEAFF. The CDR3 DNA reads as TGTGCCAGCAGCACCTGGACAGGGAACACTGAAGCTTTCTTT.

Only a few counts were recorded for this clonotype. The DNA for the CDR3 is TGTGCCAGCAGTTACATAGCGGGACGCGGGGAGACCCAGTACTTC. It yields the protein CASSYIAGRGETQYF. The chain combines TRBV6-6 with TRBJ2-5; TRBD2 matches at 8 bases. The germline V gene has CDR1 MNHNY and CDR2 SVGAGI (reference sequence). V gave up 2 bases and J gave up 5 bases; unmatched junction bases: 7. The CDR3 spans 15 residues.

This clonotype has only a few counts. The CDR3 loop is CASSLDSPLHNEQFF. CDR3 sequence (DNA): TGCGCCAGCAGCTTGGATAGCCCTCTACACAATGAGCAGTTCTTC. The V call is TRBV5-1, the J call TRBJ2-1; D unresolved. The CDR3 runs to 15 residues. CDR1 is SGHRS, CDR2 YFSETQ, per germline. V lost 0 bases and J lost 5, with 12 bases in between.

This clonotype was detected only a few times. The chain uses TRBV7-9 and TRBJ1-1, with 10 nucleotides matching TRBD1. Germline CDR1 SEHNR, CDR2 FQNEAQ (reference sequence). The CDR3 sequence is 12 residues long. The trim removed 3 bases at V and 11 bases at J, leaving 3 bases unmatched. As DNA, the CDR3 is TGTGCCAGCAGCTTCGGGACAGGGGATGCTTTCTTT. It specifies CASSFGTGDAFF.

This clonotype was detected a few times. This chain connects TRBV12-5 to TRBJ2-5, with 11 positions matching TRBD2. The CDR3 runs to 15 residues. The V gene's germline CDR1 is LGHNT and CDR2 FRNRAP. With V trimmed by 7 bases and J by 1 base, 5 bases remained unmatched. The CDR3 bases are TGTGCTAGTGCCCTTCTAGCGGGGGGCCAAGAGACCCAGTACTTC. Protein product: CASALLAGGQETQYF.

The chain combines TRBV7-8 with TRBJ2-7; 9 bases match TRBD2. The CDR3 runs 16 residues. V shed 1 base and J 0 bases; nucleotides not matched to a gene: 4. Germline lookup yields CDR1 SGHVS and CDR2 FQNEAQ. The DNA of the CDR3 is TGTGCCAGCAGCTTAGAAGCTAGCGGGATCTCCTACGAGCAGTACTTC. Encoded protein: CASSLEASGISYEQYF.

There are a few counts of this clonotype. Written as DNA, the CDR3 is TGTGCCAGCAGTTTAATAGCGGGGGGGTCAGAGACCCAGTACTTC. It translates to CASSLIAGGSETQYF. This chain uses TRBV28 with TRBJ2-5; 11 nucleotides match TRBD2. V shed 2 bases, J shed 4 bases, and the junction held 3 bases outside the gene matches. Germline-derived CDR1 and CDR2 are MDHEN and SYDVKM. The CDR3 covers 15 residues.

This sequence joins TRBV5-1 and TRBJ2-5; 8 positions agree with TRBD1. The CDR3 loop spans 15 amino acids. V was clipped by 2 bases and J by 4 bases; unmatched bases: 7. The germline V gene has CDR1 SGHRS and CDR2 YFSETQ. Here the CDR3 reads CASSFGQGVGETQYF. Here the CDR3 DNA reads TGCGCCAGCAGCTTTGGACAGGGAGTGGGAGAGACCCAGTACTTC.